Included here is one T cell receptor beta chain sequence, with context. Its antigen is unknown. Germline assignment: CDR1 SGHRS and CDR2 YFSETQ. CDR3 length: 15 amino acids. Germline trimming cut 4 bases from V and 4 bases from J; bases unmatched to any gene: 10. The sample comes from a study of shared clonotypes between healthy human individuals. Notes on the study in general: Clonotypes shared by all four donors outscored non-shared clonotypes in generation probability.

Sequenced by immunoSEQ multiplex PCR; TCRdb stores in-frame clones only, minus some. The table includes millions of clones, 90% to 95% detected once. The source is a man in his late teens or twenties in good health. This chain joins TRBV5-1 and TRBJ2-7; 8 bases line up with TRBD1. Sequenced input: naive CD4+ T cells sorted from blood. Regarding subset: CD45RA+ positively selected. The CDR3 bases are TGCGCCAGCAGCCAATCGACAGGGGTGGTGTACGAGCAGTACTTC. It yields the protein CASSQSTGVVYEQYF.